A single TCR beta chain is shown here with its context. The antigen this receptor binds is unknown. Base qualities were left out, and no much larger clone turns up one base away. TCRbeta CDR3 regions were amplified from genomic DNA by means of the immunoSEQ Assay, a bias-controlled multiplex PCR. The authors' analysis ran thus. The number of nucleated cells in each sample was estimated from the amplification of reference gene primers within the assay. To quantify the absolute abundance of each unique TCRbeta CDR3 rearrangement, sequence reads were collapsed and filtered. For each sample, productive Simpson clonality was calculated as the square root of Simpson's diversity index across productive rearrangements. TCRdb's version of the immuneACCESS table is confined to in-frame rearrangements and falls short of the full clone set. An unresolved V gene accounts for under half of the shortfall where checked; the remainder is of unknown origin. V, J and clone size are those of that table, while D and trimming were read from the DNA. Here the sample has 430,000 or so clones; 88% occur a single time. Clones ranked in the top ten supply approximately 2% of the sample.

In the prospective study, participants were roughly 18 to 100 years old, resided in around 25 geographic areas of the United States, and were enrolled through a virtual design. In the prospective study, cohorts were assigned on the basis of participant-reported clinical history obtained from a screening survey and a study questionnaire. For ImmuneRACE Cohort 3, a participant was defined as recovered based on two consecutive negative NP/OP PCR tests, clearance by a healthcare professional, or resolution of symptoms. In the prospective study, whole blood, serum and a nasopharyngeal or oropharyngeal swab were collected from each participant by mobile phlebotomists. Participants in the prospective study had the option to provide additional blood draws and questionnaires over an approximately 2-month period. Before DNA extraction, prospective study blood samples were shipped either frozen or at room temperature.

This sample was taken from a study of blood T cell repertoires in COVID-19 (TCRdb year 2020). For the wider study: Samples from collaborators originated in the United States, Italy and Spain and spanned both the acute and convalescent phases of COVID-19. The material from the prospective study consisted of cDNA or gDNA derived from T cells, B-cell-depleted T cells, or PBMCs. The dataset comprised deeply sampled blood TCRbeta repertoires from subjects exposed to, actively infected with, or recovered from COVID-19. The repertoires were released in a freely available public database intended as a resource for research on the immune response to SARS-CoV-2. The samples were drawn from the first 160 participants of the ongoing ImmuneRACE study and from 1,200 or so subjects provided by 6 global collaborators. Nearly every sample came with metadata listing a de-identified subject ID, COVID-19 status, age in years and sex. Where available, HLA class I and class II types were obtained from metadata supplied by the sample provider rather than from assay-based typing.

Results the study describes overall, beyond this receptor: Clinical and demographic metadata were provided uncurated, with the amount varying by source and participant.

The sequence was collected from a woman in her thirties or forties who had recovered from COVID-19. The sequenced sample was PBMCs or T cells enriched from blood (not recorded which).

CDR3 region: CAISLKYSGDITDTQYF. The sequenced DNA: TGTGCCATCAGTCTAAAATATAGCGGGGATATCACAGATACGCAGTATTTT. Rearrangement joined TRBV10-3 to TRBJ2-3; 8 bases in the middle match TRBD2. The CDR3 runs 17 amino acids, cysteine and phenylalanine included. Only the CDR3 part of the read is kept: 51 bases, read in frame from the first base. Germline trimming amounts to 5 bases on V and 2 bases on J, with 12 as the count of junction bases outside the gene matches. According to the germline V gene, CDR1 reads ENHRY and CDR2 reads SYGVKD.